A selection of T cell receptor beta chains follows, all from one sample in a study of T-cell reconstitution after alpha-beta-depleted transplantation in children. MiXCR, run by TCRdb on the PCR reads, gives a single entry per CDR3 protein. The sample includes 450,000 to 700,000 distinct CDR3 sequences, roughly 30% seen only once; the top ten take about 35%. The sequenced sample was PBMCs, obtained before TCRalphabeta/CD19-depleted stem cell transplant. These receptors were collected from a boy less than two years old with Wiskott-Aldrich syndrome, due to receive a stem cell transplant. CDR3s include the opening cysteine and the closing phenylalanine or tryptophan. Fields, in order: J gene, V gene, clone size, D gene, CDR3 DNA, CDR3 protein. D genes are given only for firm matches. Only some rows state a clone size, as once, few, many or a class for expanded clones.

TRBJ2-7	TRBV6-2/TRBV6-3	NA	NA	TGTGCCAGCAGGGCGGGTCTCTACGAGCAGTACTTC	CASRAGLYEQYF
TRBJ2-5	TRBV15	NA	NA	TGTGCCACCAGCAGGCGACGCAGGGAGGAGACCCAGTACTTC	CATSRRRREETQYF
TRBJ2-3	TRBV27	few	TRBD2	TGTGCCAGCAGTTCCTTGGGGGGACTAGGTCTCATCCCAGATACGCAGTATTTT	CASSSLGGLGLIPDTQYF
TRBJ2-7	TRBV18	NA	TRBD2	TGTGCCAGCTCTCTATCGTCCAGACTAGCGGTTTCCTACGAGCAGTACTTC	CASSLSSRLAVSYEQYF
TRBJ2-7	TRBV14	NA	TRBD1	TGTGCCAGCCGCGTGTCTCCGGGACAGGAGTCTTACGAGCAGTACTTC	CASRVSPGQESYEQYF
TRBJ2-1	TRBV20-1	few	NA	TGCAGTGCTTCCAGGACCTCGGAGCAGTTCTTC	CSASRTSEQFF
TRBJ1-5	TRBV7-2	NA	NA	TGTGCCAGCAGCTCCCAAAACGGGGGCTATAGCAATCAGCCCCAGCATTTT	CASSSQNGGYSNQPQHF
TRBJ2-3	TRBV11-2	few	NA	TGTGCCAGCAGCTTAGGGTGGGGCGAAACAGATACGCAGTATTTT	CASSLGWGETDTQYF
TRBJ1-2	TRBV5-1	NA	TRBD1	TGCGCCAGCAGCATGGAGAGCACAGGGGTCTATGGCTACACCTTC	CASSMESTGVYGYTF
TRBJ2-1	TRBV5-6	NA	NA	TGTGCCAGCAGCTCAGTTTCTGGGACACTAGACGGAATAGAGCAGTTCTTC	CASSSVSGTLDGIEQFF
TRBJ1-2	TRBV27	NA	TRBD1	TGTGCCAGCAGTTACTACAACCAGGGGGGGACGAACTATGGCTACACCTTC	CASSYYNQGGTNYGYTF
TRBJ1-2	TRBV4-1	few	NA	TGCGCCAGCAGCCAAGATGGGGTCTTTATCAGGGGTGGCTACACCTTC	CASSQDGVFIRGGYTF
TRBJ2-2	TRBV11-3	few	TRBD1	TGTGCCAGCAGCCAACCGGGACAGGGGGCCACCGGGGAGCTGTTTTTT	CASSQPGQGATGELFF
TRBJ2-2	TRBV5-6	NA	TRBD2	TGTGCCAGCAGCGGCCGTAGCGGGAGTTACACCGGGGAGCTGTTTTTT	CASSGRSGSYTGELFF
TRBJ2-7	TRBV5-1	NA	TRBD1	TGCGCCAGCAGCTCATGGTCCTTAGGACAGGGACGCTACGAGCAGTACTTC	CASSSWSLGQGRYEQYF
TRBJ2-7	TRBV5-1	NA	NA	TGCGCCAGCAGCCTAACCGGAGATCCCTACGAGCAGTACTTC	CASSLTGDPYEQYF
TRBJ2-4	TRBV3-1	NA	TRBD2	TGTACCAGCAGCCCCCGTACTAGCGGGAGTCGTCTAGCCAAAAACATTCAGTACTTC	CTSSPRTSGSRLAKNIQYF
TRBJ2-1	TRBV5-1	many	TRBD1	TGCGCCAGCAGCTTGGTGGGACAGGGCCCCAATGAGCAGTTCTTC	CASSLVGQGPNEQFF
TRBJ2-1	TRBV2	NA	NA	TGTGCCAGCAGTGAATCGGACCCTAGGGAGCAGTTCTTC	CASSESDPREQFF
TRBJ1-4	TRBV12-3/TRBV12-4	NA	TRBD1	TGTGCCAGCAGGCCCACAGGGGTGGCTAATGAAAAACTGTTTTTT	CASRPTGVANEKLFF
TRBJ2-1	TRBV5-1	NA	TRBD2	TGCGCCAGCAGCAACGAGGGGTTAGCGGGAAACGAGCAGTTCTTC	CASSNEGLAGNEQFF
TRBJ2-7	TRBV27	NA	NA	TGTGCCAGCAGTTTAGCCCGAGCATCGGGAGCGGTGCAGTACTTC	CASSLARASGAVQYF
TRBJ2-3	TRBV28	NA	NA	TGTGCCAGCAGTTTTGGGACTCCCCTTATAGCAGGAGCGCAGTATTTT	CASSFGTPLIAGAQYF
TRBJ2-2	TRBV3-1	once	NA	TGTGCCAGCAGCCGAAAGGCAGGCCCCGGGGAGCTGTTTTTT	CASSRKAGPGELFF
TRBJ2-2	TRBV28	few	NA	TGTGCCAGCACAAGTGGGGCCGGGGAGCTGTTTTTT	CASTSGAGELFF
TRBJ2-1	TRBV24-1	few	TRBD1	TGTGCCACCAGTGATTCGGGACAGGGGGTTAACCATGAGCAGTTCTTC	CATSDSGQGVNHEQFF
TRBJ2-1	TRBV6-1	NA	TRBD2	TGTGCCAGCAGCTTCATAACCGGGACTAGCAGCCACAATGAGCAGTTCTTC	CASSFITGTSSHNEQFF
TRBJ1-5	TRBV15	few	NA	TGTGCCACCAGCAGAGATGAGGTGGGGGGCAATCAGCCCCAGCATTTT	CATSRDEVGGNQPQHF
TRBJ2-1	TRBV5-1	few	TRBD2	TGCGCCAGCAGCTTGGATGGCGGGAGATGGGGCAATGAGCAGTTCTTC	CASSLDGGRWGNEQFF
TRBJ2-6	TRBV5-1	few	NA	TGCGCCAGCAGCTTCCAATCCTCGGGGGCGAAAGGGGCCAACGTCCTGACTTTC	CASSFQSSGAKGANVLTF
TRBJ1-5	TRBV12-3/TRBV12-4	NA	NA	TGTGCCAGCGGGGGGGGACGGCAGCCCCAGCATTTT	CASGGGRQPQHF
TRBJ2-3	TRBV5-1	few	TRBD2	TGCGCCAGCAGTTACTGGACTAGCGGAGCTAGCACAGATACGCAGTATTTT	CASSYWTSGASTDTQYF
TRBJ2-7	TRBV28	NA	NA	TGTGCCAGCTTCTCCGGGACTGACTCCTACGAGCAGTACTTC	CASFSGTDSYEQYF
TRBJ2-3	TRBV10-3	NA	TRBD2	TGTGCCATCAGTCAATATCTAGCGGACGGCACAGATACGCAGTATTTT	CAISQYLADGTDTQYF
TRBJ2-3	TRBV6-1	few	TRBD1	TGTGCCAGCAGGCCGGACAGGGGGGGATGGAGGGATACGCAGTATTTT	CASRPDRGGWRDTQYF
TRBJ2-2	TRBV28	NA	NA	TGTGCCAGCAGTGGTCTTGGGGGTTGGAACACCGGGGAGCTGTTTTTT	CASSGLGGWNTGELFF
TRBJ2-7	TRBV29-1	NA	NA	TGCAGCGTTGAAGGAGACAGTCCCTACGAGCAGTACTTC	CSVEGDSPYEQYF
TRBJ2-1	TRBV10-3	once	NA	TGTGCCATCAGTGACGCAGGGAGGAATGAGCAGTTCTTC	CAISDAGRNEQFF
TRBJ2-1	TRBV29-1	few	TRBD2	TGCAGCGTTGATGAGGGAGCGGGAGGGCACAATGAGCAGTTCTTC	CSVDEGAGGHNEQFF
TRBJ1-4	TRBV6-5	few	NA	TGTGCCAGCAGTTACCGACAGTCTCGGGAAAAACTGTTTTTT	CASSYRQSREKLFF
TRBJ2-1	TRBV7-9	many	TRBD2	TGTGCCAGCAGCCTAACGGGACTAGCGGATTACAATGAGCAGTTCTTC	CASSLTGLADYNEQFF